Below, one T cell receptor (beta chain) is given with its context. Antigen specificity is unknown. The entirety of the isolated RNA underwent reverse transcription, so expressed TCRB transcripts were sequenced. Generated by immunoSEQ multiplex PCR, the TCRdb table keeps only in-frame clones and is missing some. The sample contains 600,000 to 700,000 clones, 9.5% to 15% of which appear only once. These data are taken from a study of beta chain features in type 1 diabetes. Notes on the study in general: Insertions at VDJ junctions were less frequent in type 1 diabetes patients. These patients also deleted more nucleotides at the same junctions. All four CD4+ subsets from Type 1 diabetes patients carried moderately but significantly shorter TCRB CDR3s.

Specimen: naive CD4+ T cells from blood. This receptor was identified in a man younger than 45 with type 1 diabetes.

Written as DNA, the CDR3 is TGTGCCAGCAGCTTGATGGACGGCCAAGCGGAGCAGTACTTC. The encoded protein is CASSLMDGQAEQYF. V gene TRBV5-4 combines with J gene TRBJ2-7, with D unclear. Trimming took 1 base from V and 7 from J, leaving 15 bases between them. This CDR3 comprises 14 residues. Germline V gene sequence: CDR1 SGHNT, CDR2 YYREEE (reference sequence). Variable domain in full (rest from reference TRBV5-4 and TRBJ2-7): ETGVTQSPTHLIKTRGQQVTLRCSSQSGHNTVSWYQQALGQGPQFIFQYYREEENGRGNFPPRFSGLQFPNYSSELNVNALELDDSALYLCASSLMDGQAEQYFGPGTRLTVT.